This T cell receptor (beta chain) originates from a study of T cells expressing NK-cell markers (dated by TCRdb to about 2020). Study-wide context: TCR beta-chain repertoires were profiled in sorted CD3+CD56+NKG2C+, CD3+CD56+NKG2C- and CD3+CD56-NKG2C+ T-cell subsets from seven or eight donors. All eight donors whose samples were sequenced were randomly selected healthy volunteers, three of them men and five women. Of the eight sequenced donors, seven were found to be HCMV-seropositive and one was found to be HCMV-seronegative. The libraries were sequenced on Illumina HiSeq 2000/2500, MiSeq or NextSeq, producing 2 x 150 bp reads.

A note on this clonotype: Its target antigen remains unknown.

Including cysteine and phenylalanine, the CDR3 has 15 amino acids. No DNA is recorded. Looking up the germline V gene (reference sequence) yields CDR1 PRHDT and CDR2 FYEKMQ. A commercial ELISA kit detecting HCMV-specific IgG in serum was used to determine HCMV serostatus. Ficoll density gradient centrifugation was used to isolate peripheral blood mononuclear cells from blood. Sequenced using an Illumina HiSeq 2000. TCR beta cDNA libraries were prepared using 5'RACE template switching, which introduced a universal primer site and unique molecular identifiers. Synthesis of cDNA was primed from the TCR beta constant segment and was followed by two consecutive PCR amplification steps. The source study handled its data this way. MIGEC was used to demultiplex reads and group reads by UMI, and MiTCR was used to assemble and quantify clonotypes. To exclude erroneous sequences, only TCR cDNA sequences supported by at least two reads were retained. The tcR package was used for downstream repertoire analysis, and clonotypes were matched across fractions by CDR3 nucleotide sequence plus V segment. VDJmatch was used to annotate antigen specificity against VDJdb, with one amino acid substitution allowed in CDR3. TCRdb reprocessed the reads and lists each CDR3 protein sequence as a single entry, with no DNA. The V and J calls were not made by the authors but by TCRdb's processing. The sample table on file contains about 160,000 distinct CDR3 sequences. The ten largest clonotypes hold roughly 20% of the sample.

Results and caveats for the whole study, not just this receptor: Those dominant clonotypes were again the most abundant among CD3+CD56-NKG2C+ cells in a few donors, at about 28.3-60.1%. Whether the expanded NKG2C-expressing T cell clones were specific for HCMV antigens remained unclear. In roughly 6 donors, the dominant CD3+CD56+NKG2C+ clonotypes were among the top 10 CD8+ clonotypes and accounted for roughly 1.0-8% of CD8+ T cells.

Sequencing input: blood T cells: a sorted CD56 or NKG2C T cell subset, CD4+ or CD8+ T cells, or bulk PBMC T cells (not recorded which). This sequence originates from a woman between 18 and 69 years old in good health. The chain is made from TRBV13 and TRBJ2-7; TCRdb outputs TRBD2, but without DNA this stays unchecked. The encoded CDR3 is CASSIRTSGRYEQYF.